This T cell receptor (beta chain) was sequenced in a study of T cell responses to AZD1222 COVID-19 vaccine. Assay: immunoSEQ multiplex PCR; the TCRdb copy retains only in-frame clones and omits some. The sample contains about 120,000 clones, around 90% of which appear only once. As concerns this clone: No antigen is known for it.

This CDR3 spans 17 amino acids. V was pared by 0 bases and J by 0 bases, with 10 bases between. CDR1 and CDR2 (germline): SGHKS, YYEKEE (reference sequence). The study, taken as a whole, reports: Among the donors, most were white British and more were female, and clonal diversity was possibly underestimated. Epitopes outside B.1.351 and B.1.1.7 mutated regions reportedly drew nearly half of spike TCRs. Spike-specific TCR repertoires showed rising breadth and depth after two AZD1222 doses. In all cases, repertoires were sampled only after the peak T cell response.

The V gene is TRBV5-5, the J gene TRBJ1-6, with D maybe TRBD1 (5 bases). The source was peripheral blood, collected 28 days after the second dose of the MenACWY control vaccine. This receptor was identified in an adult who received the MenACWY meningococcal vaccine as a control. The CDR3 coding sequence is TGTGCCAGCAGCTTGGGCCAGGGCAGCTCCTATAATTCACCCCTCCACTTT. This gives the protein CASSLGQGSSYNSPLHF. Looking up the rest from reference TRBV5-5 and TRBJ1-6 gives the full variable domain: DAGVTQSPTHLIKTRGQQVTLRCSPISGHKSVSWYQQVLGQGPQFIFQYYEKEERGRGNFPDRFSARQFPNYSSELNVNALLLGDSALYLCASSLGQGSSYNSPLHFGNGTRLTVT.